This T cell receptor beta chain appears in the sequencing data of a study of metastatic and nonmetastatic thyroid tumors. Study background: Samples came from malignant and benign thyroid patients, and repertoires were compared across blood and tumor or nodule tissue. Broader study findings: It was reportedly found that TCR beta diversity was significantly higher in malignant thyroid tumors than in benign nodules, a difference seen in both blood and tumor samples.

In the original analysis: CDR3 differences across clinicopathological groups were used to build a distant-metastasis classifier for papillary thyroid cancer. TCRdb re-called the PCR reads through MiXCR. These V and J calls are TCRdb output, not the study's own analysis. The sample comprises 85,000 to 95,000 clones, about 15% of which are singletons, and about 3.9% rests with the top ten. Treatment of any kind had been given to no patient before thyroid surgery. On this clone: The antigen is unknown. Distinct nucleotide sequences in the sample also encode this CDR3.

Looked up from germline, CDR1 is SGDLS and CDR2 is YYNGEE. This CDR3 spans 19 amino acids. V gave up 4 bases and J gave up 4 bases; unmatched junction bases: 20. The source is a female donor with papillary thyroid cancer or a benign thyroid nodule (not recorded which). Some clones in this sample may be carry-over from other donors' samples. The chain combines TRBV9 with TRBJ2-5, with 9 bases that match TRBD1. The sample comprised blood. CDR3 bases: TGTGCCAGCAGCTCACCTTCGGACAGGGGTAGGGAAGTGTCAGAGACCCAGTACTTC. Translation gives CASSSPSDRGREVSETQYF.